This record looks at one T cell receptor beta chain sequence and its context. The target antigen is unknown. The sample originates from a study of cytomegalovirus exposure and HLA in healthy donors. Primers for the PCR totalled 60 Vbeta and 13 Jbeta. This table comes from immunoSEQ multiplex PCR, and its TCRdb copy is limited to in-frame clones, with some not included. In the table there are 150,000 or so clones, 60% to 85% of which are singletons. The CDR3 runs to 13 residues. Germline V lookup: CDR1 MDHEN, CDR2 SYDVKM. J gave up 4 bases and V 6 bases, and 5 bases lay outside the gene matches. Study results and caveats: TCR beta V- and J-gene trimming was later associated with a missense DCLRE1C variant. Cytomegalovirus association was assigned to approximately 160 TCR beta chains. Owing to their indistinguishability, certain V segments, notably TRBV6-2 and TRBV6-3, were excluded.

This rearrangement joins TRBV28 to TRBJ1-1; the match to TRBD1 covers 7 bases. Sequences were obtained from PBMCs. The clonotype comes from a woman in her thirties or forties in good health and CMV-seronegative. CDR3 sequence: CASSATGRTEAFF. The CDR3 region has the DNA TGTGCCAGCAGCGCGACAGGGCGCACTGAAGCTTTCTTT.